The 26 T cell receptor beta chains listed next were all sequenced from one sample in a study of blood T cell repertoires in COVID-19 (dated by TCRdb to between 2020 and 2021). Library preparation employed the immunoSEQ multiplex PCR assay. Imported from immuneACCESS, the table was reduced by TCRdb to in-frame sequences with V and J called. These copies leave out some clones; in studies compared against another copy, an unresolved V gene accounts for under half, and the cause of the remainder is not known. The table for this sample lists about 62,000 clones; around 90% of them were counted only once. The top ten hold approximately 5.5% of the sample. The specimen was peripheral blood. All receptors come from a human donor in a cohort sampled during active COVID-19.

This rearrangement joins TRBV7-9 to TRBJ2-1; TRBD2 is a possible D gene (6 bases). Germline CDR1 reads SEHNR; CDR2 reads FQNEAQ (reference sequence). Trimming took off 5 bases at V and 1 base at J, with 18 bases between the two ends. The CDR3 spans 17 residues. CDR3 in DNA: TGTGCCAGCAGCCCGGGACTCGCCGGTGGGTCCTACAATGAGCAGTTCTTC. Translating it yields CASSPGLAGGSYNEQFF.

The chain combines TRBV19 with TRBJ2-1; 12 bases line up with TRBD2. The ends lost 5 bases at V and 4 bases at J; junction bases unmatched: 3. The V gene's germline CDR1 is LNHDA and CDR2 SQIVND (reference sequence). This CDR3 is 15 amino acids long. In DNA form, the CDR3 reads TGTGCCAGTAGTCCCCTAGCGGGGGGGTACAATGAGCAGTTCTTC. It codes for CASSPLAGGYNEQFF.

The table lists this clone with a count of one. V usage is TRBV5-1 and J usage is TRBJ2-6; tentatively, D is TRBD1 (6 bases). Trimming stripped 5 bases from V and 0 bases from J, with 6 bases between. Germline CDR1 reads SGHRS; CDR2 reads YFSETQ. CDR3 length: 14 amino acids. CDR3 in amino acids: CASRDSSGANVLTF. The CDR3 nucleotides read TGCGCCAGCAGGGACAGCTCTGGGGCCAACGTCCTGACTTTC.

The rearrangement uses TRBV6-6 and TRBJ1-2; maybe TRBD1 (5 bases). Per the germline V gene, CDR1 is MNHNY and CDR2 is SVGAGI (reference sequence). Trimming took 6 bases from V and 4 from J, leaving 18 bases between them. The CDR3 covers 15 residues. The CDR3: CASSSPGGRGYGYTF. CDR3 nucleotides: TGTGCCAGCAGCTCCCCCGGGGGGAGGGGCTATGGCTACACCTTC.

A word on this clone: At one end the junction does not follow the germline gene, possibly because of a read error. The chain is built from TRBV7-2 and TRBJ2-7; TRBD2 matches 7 bases. Germline values: CDR1 SGHTA, CDR2 FQGNSA. The CDR3 is 14 amino acids. Written as DNA, the CDR3 is TGTGCCAGCAGCCTAGCGGAATACCCGGGGGAGCAGTACTTC. It specifies CASSLAEYPGEQYF.

The chain has TRBV19 and TRBJ1-1, with TRBD1 matching over 7 bases. The V segment lost 5 bases and the J segment 6 bases; nucleotides outside the gene matches: 12. Germline-derived CDR1 and CDR2 are LNHDA and SQIVND (reference sequence). CDR3 length: 15 amino acids. For the CDR3, the DNA is TGTGCCAGTAGTCCCCACCTTGACAGGGTCGCTGAAGCTTTCTTT. Translated: CASSPHLDRVAEAFF.

The chain joins TRBV3-1 (or the pseudogene TRBV3-2) to TRBJ1-2; D is perhaps TRBD1 (5 bases). V lost 3 bases and J 4 bases, leaving 15 bases between the germline ends. CDR1 and CDR2 from the germline V gene are LGHDT and YNNKEL (reference sequence). The CDR3 is 15 residues long. The CDR3 bases are TGTGCCAGCAGCCAGGCGGGGCAACCTACCTATGGCTACACCTTC. Amino acid sequence: CASSQAGQPTYGYTF.

This clone was seen only a few times. J is TRBJ2-7 and V is TRBV5-6, with TRBD2 as a possible D gene (7 bases). This CDR3 has 13 residues. V lost 7 bases to trimming and J lost 3 bases, with 14 bases between them. CDR1 is SGHDT, CDR2 YYEEEE, per germline. CDR3 sequence (DNA): TGTGCCAGCGCCCGGGGGGCACGCTACGAGCAGTACTTC. Amino acids: CASARGARYEQYF.

This chain connects TRBV5-6 to TRBJ2-2; unclear D gene. This CDR3 spans 13 amino acids. Germline-derived CDR1 and CDR2 are SGHDT and YYEEEE. V was clipped by 0 bases and J by 7 bases, with 7 bases between them. The CDR3 DNA is TGTGCCAGCAGCTTGGGGTCCAGCGGGGAGCTGTTTTTT. This gives the protein CASSLGSSGELFF.

The chain is built from TRBV12-3 or TRBV12-4 and TRBJ1-2; a possible D gene is TRBD1 (6 bases). CDR3 length: 13 residues. V dropped 0 bases and J dropped 4 bases, with 6 bases sitting between them. The CDR3 here is CASSLADSYGYTF. The CDR3 region has the DNA TGTGCCAGCAGTTTAGCGGACAGCTATGGCTACACCTTC.

The V and J genes are TRBV6-5 and TRBJ1-2; possible D gene TRBD1, 5 bases. The germline gives CDR1 MNHEY, CDR2 SVGAGI. The CDR3 totals 13 residues. Trimming took 2 bases from V and 3 from J, leaving 7 bases between them. This CDR3 is CASSYRRDYGYTF. The CDR3 nucleotides read TGTGCCAGCAGTTACCGCAGGGACTATGGCTACACCTTC.

This sequence joins TRBV5-1 and TRBJ1-4; 8 bases agree with TRBD1. V trimming: 0 bases; J trimming: 6 bases; junction bases outside the gene matches: 4. The V gene's germline CDR1 is SGHRS and CDR2 YFSETQ. There are 15 residues in the CDR3. Here the CDR3 reads CASSLGGTGYEKLFF. The CDR3 region has the DNA TGCGCCAGCAGCTTGGGGGGGACAGGATATGAAAAACTGTTTTTT.

This sequence joins TRBV11-3 and TRBJ2-2; weak D call: TRBD2 (6 bases). V was shortened by 1 base and J by 4 bases, with 10 bases between the two germline ends. The length of the CDR3 is 15 residues. Germline CDR1 reads SGHNT; CDR2 reads YENEEA. CDR3 sequence: CASSLAGGSTGELFF. CDR3 sequence (DNA): TGTGCCAGCAGCTTAGCTGGGGGGAGCACCGGGGAGCTGTTTTTT.

The V gene is TRBV5-1, the J gene TRBJ2-7, with D uncertain. Per the germline V gene, CDR1 is SGHRS and CDR2 is YFSETQ. Trimming left V 3 bases short and J 5 bases short, with 15 bases between. The CDR3 runs 14 residues. The CDR3 bases are TGCGCCAGCAGCTCTAGATCCCCGACGGACGAGCAGTACTTC. It translates to CASSSRSPTDEQYF.

The count of this clone is one. J is TRBJ2-1 and V is TRBV5-1; TRBD2 aligns across 7 bases. The V gene end was trimmed by 5 bases and the J gene end by 6 bases; junction bases not matched to a gene: 8. CDR1 is SGHRS, CDR2 YFSETQ, per germline. CDR3 length: 14 amino acids. CDR3: CASRSAGVSNEQFF. CDR3 bases: TGCGCCAGCAGATCTGCGGGGGTGAGCAATGAGCAGTTCTTC.

This clone was recorded only once. This chain links TRBV4-2 with TRBJ2-3, with D possibly TRBD2 on 6 matching bases. This CDR3 is 16 amino acids long. Germline V gene data show CDR1 as LGHNA and CDR2 as YNFKEQ. V lost 5 bases and J 2 bases, leaving 17 bases between the germline ends. The chain's CDR3 is CASSSAGQRATDTQYF. In DNA, the CDR3 is TGTGCCAGCAGCTCCGCGGGCCAGCGGGCCACAGATACGCAGTATTTT.

The rearrangement uses TRBV6-5 and TRBJ1-1, with no clear D. This CDR3 comprises 14 residues. Germline V gene sequence: CDR1 MNHEY, CDR2 SVGAGI. Deletions cut 8 bases from V and 0 bases from J, with 13 bases between. The CDR3 sequence: CASLRGPMNTEAFF. CDR3 nucleotide sequence: TGTGCCAGCTTACGGGGTCCCATGAACACTGAAGCTTTCTTT.

The rearrangement uses TRBV24-1 and TRBJ2-7; D gene uncertain. V lost 6 bases, J lost 4 bases, and 15 bases lay in between. The germline gives CDR1 KGHDR, CDR2 SFDVKD. This CDR3 spans 14 amino acids. The CDR3 sequence is CATSSQASPYEQYF. The CDR3 nucleotides are TGTGCCACCAGTAGTCAGGCAAGCCCTTACGAGCAGTACTTC.

This chain links TRBV11-2 with TRBJ2-1; 11 nucleotides agree with TRBD2. This CDR3 contains 16 residues. J gave up 7 bases and V 6 bases, and 11 bases lay outside the gene matches. Germline CDR1 SGHAT, CDR2 FQNNGV. The CDR3 nucleotides read TGTGCCAGCAGTTACTCGACTAGCGGGGCGCGGAATGAGCAGTTCTTC. Its protein is CASSYSTSGARNEQFF.

The CDR3 sequence: CASSAQGGGTEAFF. CDR3 in DNA: TGTGCCAGCAGTGCACAGGGGGGGGGCACTGAAGCTTTCTTT. This chain connects TRBV9 to TRBJ1-1; 8 bases align to TRBD1. V dropped 5 bases and J dropped 4; count of bases not matched to a gene: 7. The V gene's germline CDR1 is SGDLS and CDR2 YYNGEE. CDR3 length: 14 residues.

The gene calls are TRBV3-1 (or the pseudogene TRBV3-2) and TRBJ2-5, with 8 bases identical to TRBD2. After removal of 6 bases from V and 6 bases from J, the junction contained 15 bases not matched to a gene. The germline gives CDR1 LGHDT, CDR2 YNNKEL (reference sequence). The CDR3 covers 16 residues. The chain's CDR3 is CASRARGGGGDQTQYF. The CDR3 DNA follows: TGTGCCAGCAGAGCCCGGGGGGGAGGGGGAGACCAGACCCAGTACTTC.

This rearrangement joins TRBV5-4 to TRBJ1-1; 9 bases align to TRBD1. The CDR3 spans 15 residues. V gave up 3 bases and J gave up 7 bases; unmatched junction bases: 10. CDR1 and CDR2 (germline): SGHNT, YYREEE (reference sequence). The CDR3 DNA reads as TGTGCCAGCAGCTCACCGGACAGGGGTACCGTTGAAGCTTTCTTT. Amino acid sequence: CASSSPDRGTVEAFF.

This chain uses TRBV6-5 with TRBJ1-3, with a weak D call TRBD1 (5 bases). Trimming took off 0 bases at V and 1 base at J, with 10 bases between the two ends. Germline assignment: CDR1 MNHEY and CDR2 SVGAGI. The CDR3 loop spans 16 amino acids. DNA for the CDR3: TGTGCCAGCAGTTACTCGTTAAGGGGTTCTGGAAACACCATATATTTT. Protein product: CASSYSLRGSGNTIYF.

The chain links TRBV4-2 to TRBJ2-1, with D perhaps TRBD1 (5 bases). The CDR3 runs 15 residues. V shed 0 bases and J shed 5 bases, with 11 bases lying between them. Germline lookup yields CDR1 LGHNA and CDR2 YNFKEQ. CDR3 nucleotides: TGTGCCAGCAGCCAAGATCGAGCCAGGGACAATGAGCAGTTCTTC. Its translation: CASSQDRARDNEQFF.

The chain has TRBV28 and TRBJ2-7, with 8 bases aligning to TRBD1. CDR1 and CDR2 (germline): MDHEN, SYDVKM. This CDR3 comprises 13 residues. The J segment lost 4 bases and the V segment lost 2 bases, leaving 1 base of the junction unmatched. The CDR3 protein is CASSLHRGYEQYF. CDR3 coding DNA: TGTGCCAGCAGTTTACACAGGGGGTACGAGCAGTACTTC.

J is TRBJ2-2 and V is TRBV11-2, with D possibly being TRBD2 (7 bases). The CDR3 is 16 amino acids. Trimming cost V 4 bases and J 0 bases, with 12 bases left between them. Germline V lookup: CDR1 SGHAT, CDR2 FQNNGV. CDR3 in DNA: TGTGCCAGCAGCTCCCGGGGGGCCGCGAACACCGGGGAGCTGTTTTTT. It translates to CASSSRGAANTGELFF.